This T cell receptor (beta chain) was retrieved from a study of CXCR3-negative and CXCR3-positive naive CD8 T cells. Researchers prepared the TRB cDNA libraries using 5' RACE with UMI labels. TCRdb re-analyzed the 5' RACE reads; it lists each CDR3 protein once, without DNA. The table counts 6,000 to 8,500 distinct CDR3 sequences; about 1.8% lies in the top ten. The V gene's germline CDR1 is SGHRS and CDR2 YFSETQ. This CDR3 has 15 amino acids. The TCR was taken from a human donor in good health. Some clones in this sample may be carry-over from other donors' samples. The rearrangement joins TRBV5-1 to TRBJ2-2; TCRdb calls TRBD1, which cannot be checked without DNA. Material: naive CXCR3- CD8+ T cells from blood. Regarding subset: CD45RO-CCR7+CD27+CD95- naive CD8+ T cells lacking CXCR3 (TNR3-). The CDR3 is CASSLTGPNTGELFF. Looking up the rest from reference TRBV5-1 and TRBJ2-2 gives the full variable domain: KAGVTQTPRYLIKTRGQQVTLSCSPISGHRSVSWYQQTPGQGLQFLFEYFSETQRNKGNFPGRFSGRQFSNSRSEMNVSTLELGDSALYLCASSLTGPNTGELFFGEGSRLTVL.